These T cell receptor beta chains were read from a single sample in a study of T cell repertoires in cytomegalovirus infection. TCRdb re-derived calls from the reads in MiXCR, one entry per CDR3 protein. The table has about 460,000 distinct CDR3 sequences, 11% seen once. The sequenced sample was PBMCs. The receptors stem from a human donor in good health (CMV status not recorded). Some clones in this sample may be carry-over from other donors' samples. CDR3s include the opening cysteine and the closing phenylalanine or tryptophan. Each record gives: clone size, V gene, D gene, J gene, CDR3 protein, CDR3 DNA. D genes are given only for firm matches. Some rows have no size entry. The others give once, few or many, or a class for an expanded clone.

clone size: NA
V gene: TRBV5-1
D gene: TRBD1
J gene: TRBJ2-5
CDR3 protein: CASSHGTGGTETQYF
CDR3 DNA: TGCGCCAGCAGCCACGGGACAGGGGGTACGGAGACCCAGTACTTC

clone size: many
V gene: TRBV7-3
D gene: NA
J gene: TRBJ2-7
CDR3 protein: CASSLSGISSYEQYF
CDR3 DNA: TGTGCCAGCAGCTTATCTGGGATTAGCTCCTACGAGCAGTACTTC

clone size: NA
V gene: TRBV24-1
D gene: NA
J gene: TRBJ2-1
CDR3 protein: CATSDSGLRYNEQFF
CDR3 DNA: TGTGCCACCAGTGACTCGGGACTCCGATACAATGAGCAGTTCTTC

clone size: many
V gene: TRBV6-5
D gene: TRBD1
J gene: TRBJ1-2
CDR3 protein: CASSLRGRGLVDYGYTF
CDR3 DNA: TGTGCCAGCAGTTTGCGGGGCAGGGGGCTTGTCGACTATGGCTACACCTTC

clone size: many
V gene: TRBV28
D gene: TRBD2
J gene: TRBJ2-7
CDR3 protein: CASSFSGTVGTSGRYEQYF
CDR3 DNA: TGTGCCAGCAGTTTCTCTGGGACAGTTGGGACTAGCGGTCGCTACGAGCAGTACTTC

clone size: NA
V gene: TRBV5-4
D gene: NA
J gene: TRBJ2-1
CDR3 protein: CASSPVYRTGSNEQFF
CDR3 DNA: TGTGCCAGCAGCCCCGTGTACCGGACGGGCTCCAATGAGCAGTTCTTC

clone size: many
V gene: TRBV12-3/TRBV12-4
D gene: NA
J gene: TRBJ1-5
CDR3 protein: CASRGRNQPQHF
CDR3 DNA: TGTGCCAGCAGGGGCCGAAATCAGCCCCAGCATTTT

clone size: many
V gene: TRBV19
D gene: NA
J gene: TRBJ2-5
CDR3 protein: CASSMPAEWETQYF
CDR3 DNA: TGTGCCAGTAGTATGCCAGCGGAATGGGAGACCCAGTACTTC

clone size: NA
V gene: TRBV28
D gene: NA
J gene: TRBJ1-2
CDR3 protein: CASSPFSRGRATNYGYTF
CDR3 DNA: TGTGCCAGCAGTCCTTTTTCAAGGGGTAGGGCGACTAACTATGGCTACACCTTC

clone size: NA
V gene: TRBV20-1
D gene: NA
J gene: TRBJ2-7
CDR3 protein: CSAIQGYEQYF
CDR3 DNA: TGCAGTGCTATACAGGGATACGAGCAGTACTTC

clone size: NA
V gene: TRBV5-4
D gene: NA
J gene: TRBJ2-2
CDR3 protein: CASSGSAGELFF
CDR3 DNA: TGTGCCAGCAGCGGGTCTGCCGGGGAGCTGTTTTTT